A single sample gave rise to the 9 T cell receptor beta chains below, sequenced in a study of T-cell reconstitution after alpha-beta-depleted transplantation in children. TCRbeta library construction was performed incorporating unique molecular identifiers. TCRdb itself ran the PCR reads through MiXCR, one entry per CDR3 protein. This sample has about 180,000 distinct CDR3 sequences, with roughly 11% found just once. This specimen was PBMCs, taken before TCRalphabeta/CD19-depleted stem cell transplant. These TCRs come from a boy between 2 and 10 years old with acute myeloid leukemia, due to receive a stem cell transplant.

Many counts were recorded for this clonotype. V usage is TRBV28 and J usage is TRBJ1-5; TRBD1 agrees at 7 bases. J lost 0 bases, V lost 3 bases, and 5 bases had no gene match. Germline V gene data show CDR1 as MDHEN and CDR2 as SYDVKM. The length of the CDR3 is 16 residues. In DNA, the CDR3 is TGTGCCAGCAGTTTGCCAGGGGGGGATAGCAATCAGCCCCAGCATTTT. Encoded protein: CASSLPGGDSNQPQHF.

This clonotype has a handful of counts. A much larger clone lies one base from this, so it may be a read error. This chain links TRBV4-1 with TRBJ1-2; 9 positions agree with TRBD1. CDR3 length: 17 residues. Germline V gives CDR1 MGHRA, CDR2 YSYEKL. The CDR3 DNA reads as TGCGCCAGCAGCCAAGGATTGCTTGGAGGGACAGGGTATGGCGACACCTTC. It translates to CASSQGLLGGTGYGDTF.

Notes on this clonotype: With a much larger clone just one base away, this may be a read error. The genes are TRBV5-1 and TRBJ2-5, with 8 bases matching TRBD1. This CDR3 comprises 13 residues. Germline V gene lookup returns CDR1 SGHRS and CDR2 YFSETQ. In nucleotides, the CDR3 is TGCGCCAGTCAAGGACAGGGACAAGAGACCCAGTCCTTC. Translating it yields CASQGQGQETQSF. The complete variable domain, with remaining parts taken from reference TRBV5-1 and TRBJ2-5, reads KAGVTQTPRYLIKTRGQQVTLSCSPISGHRSVSWYQQTPGQGLQFLFEYFSETQRNKGNFPGRFSGRQFSNSRSEMNVSTLELGDSALYLCASQGQGQETQSFGPGTRLLVL.

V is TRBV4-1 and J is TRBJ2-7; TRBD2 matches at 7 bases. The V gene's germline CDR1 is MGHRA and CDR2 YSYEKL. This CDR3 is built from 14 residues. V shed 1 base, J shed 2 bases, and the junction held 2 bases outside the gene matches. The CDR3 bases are TGCGCCAGCAGCCAAGCGGCGGGGGCCTACGAGCAGTACTTC. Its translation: CASSQAAGAYEQYF.

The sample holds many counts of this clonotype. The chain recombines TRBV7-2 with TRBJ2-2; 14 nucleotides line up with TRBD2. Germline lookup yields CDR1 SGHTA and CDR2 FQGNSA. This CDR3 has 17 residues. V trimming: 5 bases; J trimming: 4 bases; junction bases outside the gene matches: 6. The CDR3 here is CASSTGTSGRRTGELFF. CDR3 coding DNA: TGTGCCAGCAGCACGGGGACTAGCGGGAGACGCACCGGGGAGCTGTTTTTT.

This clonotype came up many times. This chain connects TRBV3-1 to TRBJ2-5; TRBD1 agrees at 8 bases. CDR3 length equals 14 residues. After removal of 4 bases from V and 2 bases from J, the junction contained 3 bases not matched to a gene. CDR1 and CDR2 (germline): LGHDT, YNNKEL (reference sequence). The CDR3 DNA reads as TGTGCCAGCAGCCGACAGGGGAGGCAAGAGACCCAGTACTTC. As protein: CASSRQGRQETQYF.

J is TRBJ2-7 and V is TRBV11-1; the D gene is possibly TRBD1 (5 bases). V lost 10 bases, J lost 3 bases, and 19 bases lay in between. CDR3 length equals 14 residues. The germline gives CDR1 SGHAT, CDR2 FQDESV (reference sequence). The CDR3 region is CAIRKQETNYEQYF. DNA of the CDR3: TGTGCCATCAGGAAACAGGAAACCAACTACGAGCAGTACTTC.

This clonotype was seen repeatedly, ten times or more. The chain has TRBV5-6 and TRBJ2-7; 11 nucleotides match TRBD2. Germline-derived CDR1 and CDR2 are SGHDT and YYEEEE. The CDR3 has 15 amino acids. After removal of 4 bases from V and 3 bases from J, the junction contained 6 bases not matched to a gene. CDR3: CASSGLAGGDYEQYF. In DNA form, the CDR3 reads TGTGCCAGCAGCGGATTAGCGGGAGGGGACTACGAGCAGTACTTC.

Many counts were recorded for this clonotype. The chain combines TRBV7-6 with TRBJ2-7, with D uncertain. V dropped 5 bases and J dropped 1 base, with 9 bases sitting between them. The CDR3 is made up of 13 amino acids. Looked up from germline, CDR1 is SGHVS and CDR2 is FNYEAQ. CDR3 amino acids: CASSETVSYEQYF. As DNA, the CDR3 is TGTGCCAGCAGCGAAACAGTTTCCTACGAGCAGTACTTC.